One and the same sample provided the 2 T cell receptor beta chains below, sequenced in a study of neurological immune-mediated disorders (dated by TCRdb to between 2018 and 2020). Library preparation was by 5' RACE. The sequencing machine was an Illumina HiSeq 2500. Through fastp at Q25 and MiXCR, TCRdb rebuilt clones from the public reads, retaining in-frame beta chains. Rows with a matching CDR3 protein are joined into one entry that keeps the most common DNA and genes. The table for this sample lists fewer than 40,000 distinct CDR3 sequences; approximately 5% of them were counted only once. Together, the top ten hold approximately 2.1% of the sample. Sequenced input: CD4+ T cells from blood. The receptors derive from a woman between 50 and 59 years old in good health.

This clonotype was detected a few times. In nucleotides, the CDR3 is TGTGCCAGCAGCCCCCGAGGACAGACTCAAGAGACCCAGTACTTC. Amino acids: CASSPRGQTQETQYF. The rearrangement uses TRBV11-2 and TRBJ2-5, with TRBD1 as a possible D gene (6 bases). Trimming took 5 bases from V and 2 from J, leaving 15 bases between them. This CDR3 is built from 15 residues. Germline-derived CDR1 and CDR2 are SGHAT and FQNNGV.

There are many counts of this clonotype. The chain couples TRBV5-1 to TRBJ2-7; D is perhaps TRBD1 or TRBD2 (7 bases each). The CDR3 is 15 amino acids. V shed 1 base and J shed 4 bases, with 15 bases lying between them. The germline V gene encodes CDR1 SGHRS and CDR2 YFSETQ. The CDR3 bases are TGCGCCAGCAGCTTGTCCCCAGGGGGGGGATACGAGCAGTACTTC. Encoded protein: CASSLSPGGGYEQYF. The whole variable domain, filled in from reference TRBV5-1 and TRBJ2-7, reads KAGVTQTPRYLIKTRGQQVTLSCSPISGHRSVSWYQQTPGQGLQFLFEYFSETQRNKGNFPGRFSGRQFSNSRSEMNVSTLELGDSALYLCASSLSPGGGYEQYFGPGTRLTVT.